The 13 T cell receptor beta chains below were found in one sample sequenced in a study of blood T cells in healthy people across ages. The second PCR ran 7 to 11 cycles with a sample-barcoded 5' primer and J-beta primers. TCRdb re-called the 5' RACE reads through MiXCR, storing one row per CDR3 protein. The data contain 1.5 million or so distinct CDR3 sequences, about 45% of them singletons. Material: blood. These receptors were collected from a woman between 18 and 30 years old in good health.

Turning to this clonotype: One end of the junction does not line up with germline, which may come from a read error. The chain uses TRBV27 and TRBJ2-1, with 10 bases fitting TRBD2. Germline assignment: CDR1 MNHEY and CDR2 SMNVEV (reference sequence). This CDR3 has 17 residues. Here the CDR3 reads CASSLSGTSDWGNERFF. The CDR3 bases are TGTGCCAGCAGTTTAAGTGGGACTAGCGACTGGGGAAATGAGCGGTTCTTC.

In this sample, this clonotype turned up a few times. V is TRBV29-1 and J is TRBJ1-1, with TRBD1 as a possible D gene (5 bases). Trimming left V 7 bases short and J 0 bases short, with 12 bases between. This CDR3 has 13 residues. Germline CDR1 SQVTM, CDR2 ANQGSEA. CDR3 in DNA: TGCAGCGGAGCGACAGCAATGAACACTGAAGCTTTCTTT. Its protein product is CSGATAMNTEAFF.

J is TRBJ2-1 and V is TRBV14, with 11 bases that match TRBD2. This CDR3 region has 15 residues. With V trimmed by 4 bases and J by 7 bases, 6 bases remained unmatched. CDR1 is SGHDN, CDR2 FVKESK, per germline. The CDR3 DNA reads as TGTGCCAGCAGCCCTAGCGGGGGGATCGGTAATGAGCAGTTCTTC. Its translation is CASSPSGGIGNEQFF.

About this clonotype itself: A read error may explain this, as a much larger clone is one base away. V and J are TRBV28 and TRBJ2-7; either TRBD1 or TRBD2 may supply D (5 bases each). Germline V CDR1 and CDR2: MDHEN, SYDVKM. This CDR3 is 14 amino acids long. CDR3 nucleotides: TGTGCCAGCAGTTTTCGGGGCGACAGCTACGGGCAGTACTTC. Translated: CASSFRGDSYGQYF.

V usage is TRBV11-2 and J usage is TRBJ2-5, with D possibly matching TRBD2 (5 bases). The CDR3 loop spans 13 amino acids. V was cut by 6 bases and J by 4 bases, with 12 bases left in between. CDR1 is SGHAT and CDR2 is FQNNGV in the germline V gene. In DNA form, the CDR3 reads TGTGCCAGCAGGCGATCTAGCACAGAGACCCAGTACTTC. Amino acids: CASRRSSTETQYF.

The V and J genes are TRBV24-1 and TRBJ2-6; 7 bases match TRBD1. The CDR3 runs 15 residues. From germline, CDR1 is KGHDR and CDR2 SFDVKD. Germline trimming cut 6 bases from V and 2 bases from J; bases unmatched to any gene: 3. CDR3 nucleotide sequence: TGTGCCACCAGTCTGACAGGGACTGGGGCCAACGTCCTGACTTTC. Its translation: CATSLTGTGANVLTF.

The V gene is TRBV2, the J gene TRBJ1-2, with D possibly being TRBD1 (5 bases). The V and J ends lost 7 bases and 1 base respectively, with 7 bases between them. This CDR3 spans 12 amino acids. The germline V gene has CDR1 SNHLY and CDR2 FYNNEI. The CDR3 region has the DNA TGTGCCAGCAAGGACATTAACTATGGCTACACCTTC. Its translation is CASKDINYGYTF.

Remarks on this clonotype: Sequence at one end of the junction differs from germline and may be a read error. The rearrangement links TRBV29-1 to TRBJ2-1; 10 bases align to TRBD2. Germline V lookup: CDR1 SQVTM, CDR2 ANQGSEA. This CDR3 is built from 18 residues. CDR3 coding DNA: TGCAGCGTTGAAGACCTCGGACTAGCGGCTAGCTCCTACAATGAGCAGGTCTTC. Its protein is CSVEDLGLAASSYNEQVF.

The chain carries TRBV6-5 and TRBJ2-5; 9 bases are a match to TRBD2. Judging by the DNA end, TRBJ2-7 fits better; the J call may be wrong. Germline CDR1 is MNHEY and CDR2 is SVGAGI. The CDR3 runs 16 residues. The CDR3 protein is CASSYSVGSGSNEQYF. CDR3 sequence (DNA): TGTGCCAGCAGTTACTCAGTCGGTAGCGGGAGTAACGAGCAGTACTTC.

The CDR3 DNA sequence: TGTGCCTGGAGTGGTACCCGACGATACAATGAGCAGTACTTC. The encoded protein is CAWSGTRRYNEQYF. J is TRBJ2-7 and V is TRBV30; D not certain. Germline CDR1 reads GTSNPN; CDR2 reads SVGIG (reference sequence). This CDR3 contains 14 residues. V was pared by 1 base and J by 7 bases, with 17 bases between.

V and J are TRBV6-6 and TRBJ2-3; weak D call: TRBD2 (7 bases). The germline V gene encodes CDR1 MNHNY and CDR2 SVGAGI (reference sequence). Trimming pared 6 bases from V and 1 base from J, leaving 20 bases between. This CDR3 spans 17 amino acids. The DNA of the CDR3 is TGTGCCAGCAGGCGAAAGGGGGAGGGGCGAGGCACAGATACGCAGTATTTT. It specifies CASRRKGEGRGTDTQYF.

Turning to this clonotype: This sequence may be a read error, since a much larger clone differs from it by one base. The genes are TRBV5-1 and TRBJ2-2; D call uncertain. Trimming shortened V by 1 base and J by 9 bases, and 19 bases separated the two germline ends. CDR3 length equals 16 residues. Germline CDR1 reads SGHRS; CDR2 reads YFSETQ. The DNA of the CDR3 is TGCGCCAGCAGCTTGCCGACACCCCGAAGCGCCAGGGAGCTGTTTTTT. Its translation: CASSLPTPRSARELFF.

This clonotype was seen once. The chain couples TRBV20-1 to TRBJ2-1; D is unclear. The ends were cut back, 0 bases at V and 8 bases at J, with 14 bases in the middle. CDR1 is DFQATT and CDR2 is SNEGSKA in the germline V gene (reference sequence). The CDR3 covers 14 residues. CDR3 in DNA: TGCAGTGCTAGAGATCAGCTAGTGTGGGATGAGCAGTTCTTC. It yields the protein CSARDQLVWDEQFF.